These 23 T cell receptor beta chains originate from one sample sequenced in a study of T cell responses to AZD1222 COVID-19 vaccine. TCRdb keeps only in-frame clones here, not all; method: immunoSEQ multiplex PCR. The table lists 200,000 to 250,000 clones, approximately 94% of them singletons. Here the sequenced sample was peripheral blood, taken 28 days after the second dose of the MenACWY control vaccine. The receptors derive from an adult who received the MenACWY meningococcal vaccine as a control.

The rearrangement links TRBV7-8 to TRBJ1-1; D might be TRBD1 (6 bases). Germline V CDR1 and CDR2: SGHVS, FQNEAQ. The CDR3 length is 16 residues. The V end lost 2 bases, the J end lost 1 base, and 14 bases lay between the germline ends. The CDR3 here is CASSLLTGTPNTEAFF. For the CDR3, the DNA is TGTGCCAGCAGCTTACTAACGGGGACACCGAACACTGAAGCTTTCTTT.

This clone was detected only once. The chain uses TRBV7-8 and TRBJ1-1; D is possibly TRBD1 (5 bases). This CDR3 is built from 13 residues. The germline gives CDR1 SGHVS, CDR2 FQNEAQ. Trimming pared 1 base from V and 5 bases from J, leaving 8 bases between. In DNA, the CDR3 is TGTGCCAGCAGCTTAGGGGGGAGTACTGAAGCTTTCTTT. Its protein is CASSLGGSTEAFF.

The chain recombines TRBV28 with TRBJ2-5; perhaps TRBD1 as D (5 bases). The germline V gene encodes CDR1 MDHEN and CDR2 SYDVKM. Trimming removed 8 bases from V and 1 base from J, with 8 bases in between. The CDR3 runs 12 residues. CDR3 DNA: TGTGCCAGCGAAGACAGCCAAGAGACCCAGTACTTC. Translated: CASEDSQETQYF.

The rearrangement uses TRBV7-2 and TRBJ2-7, with unresolved D. Germline CDR1 is SGHTA and CDR2 is FQGNSA. V was clipped by 0 bases and J by 7 bases, with 16 bases between them. The CDR3 totals 15 residues. CDR3 DNA: TGTGCCAGCAGCTTAGCCGCCACCCGTGTCCAAGAGCAGTACTTC. Translation: CASSLAATRVQEQYF.

The chain uses TRBV5-1 and TRBJ1-1, with D possibly matching TRBD1 (5 bases). The CDR3 has 14 amino acids. V lost 4 bases, J lost 4 bases, and 14 bases lay in between. The germline V gene has CDR1 SGHRS and CDR2 YFSETQ. CDR3 bases: TGCGCCAGCAGCCCGGAGTGGAGGGGCACTGAAGCTTTCTTT. As protein: CASSPEWRGTEAFF.

Comments on this clone: Other DNA sequences of this sample code for an identical CDR3. The chain links TRBV30 to TRBJ2-7, with D possibly being TRBD1 or TRBD2 (5 bases each). Germline values: CDR1 GTSNPN, CDR2 SVGIG (reference sequence). V was shortened by 5 bases and J by 0 bases, with 8 bases between the two germline ends. The CDR3 length is 12 residues. CDR3 sequence: CAWGDRSYEQYF. The CDR3 DNA follows: TGTGCCTGGGGGGACCGCTCCTACGAGCAGTACTTC.

The chain employs TRBV7-2 and TRBJ1-5; 9 bases are shared with TRBD1. The CDR3 totals 18 residues. In germline, CDR1 is SGHTA, CDR2 FQGNSA. The junction had 12 bases not matched to a gene; V was cut back by 1 base and J by 5 bases. DNA of the CDR3: TGTGCCAGCAGCTTAGATCCGGGACAGGGCGCGATTTATCAGCCCCAGCATTTT. This encodes CASSLDPGQGAIYQPQHF. Filled out from reference TRBV7-2 and TRBJ1-5, the complete variable domain reads GAGVSQSPSNKVTEKGKDVELRCDPISGHTALYWYRQSLGQGLEFLIYFQGNSAPDKSGLPSDRFSAERTGGSVSTLTIQRTQQEDSAVYLCASSLDPGQGAIYQPQHFGDGTRLSIL.

This clone was picked up one time. Other DNA sequences of this sample code for an identical CDR3. V usage is TRBV9 and J usage is TRBJ2-2; no firm D call. Trimming left V 0 bases short and J 6 bases short, with 3 bases between. Germline values: CDR1 SGDLS, CDR2 YYNGEE. The CDR3 covers 12 residues. This chain's CDR3 is CASSVGSGELFF. The DNA of the CDR3 is TGTGCCAGCAGCGTAGGATCCGGGGAGCTGTTTTTT.

The J gene is TRBJ2-3, the V gene TRBV9, with 8 bases fitting TRBD1. This CDR3 has 14 residues. The germline V gene has CDR1 SGDLS and CDR2 YYNGEE. V dropped 1 base and J dropped 6; count of bases not matched to a gene: 4. The CDR3 DNA is TGTGCCAGCAGCGTAAGACAGGGGCGGGATACGCAGTATTTT. This translates into CASSVRQGRDTQYF. Full variable domain (outside the CDR3, taken from reference TRBV9 and TRBJ2-3): DSGVTQTPKHLITATGQRVTLRCSPRSGDLSVYWYQQSLDQGLQFLIQYYNGEERAKGNILERFSAQQFPDLHSELNLSSLELGDSALYFCASSVRQGRDTQYFGPGTRLTVL.

The CDR3 bases are TGTGCCAGCAGCGTAGGGGAACTTCTCCAGACCCAGTACTTC. Translated, it gives CASSVGELLQTQYF. The chain recombines TRBV9 with TRBJ2-5, with no clear D. The V end lost 0 bases, the J end lost 6 bases, and 12 bases lay between the germline ends. This CDR3 comprises 14 residues. Germline CDR1 and CDR2: SGDLS and YYNGEE.

CDR3 loop: CASRDRTSGNTIYF. The CDR3 region has the DNA TGTGCCAGTAGAGACAGGACCTCTGGAAACACCATATATTTT. V gene TRBV19 combines with J gene TRBJ1-3; tentatively, D is TRBD1 (6 bases). Germline V CDR1 and CDR2: LNHDA, SQIVND (reference sequence). Trimming shortened V by 6 bases and J by 0 bases, and 9 bases separated the two germline ends. There are 14 residues in the CDR3.

V gene TRBV5-1 combines with J gene TRBJ2-7, with a weak D call TRBD1 (6 bases). V was shortened by 5 bases and J by 3 bases, with 18 bases between the two germline ends. CDR1 and CDR2 from the germline V gene are SGHRS and YFSETQ. This CDR3 region has 15 residues. The CDR3 is CASRPAGGADYEQYF. CDR3 nucleotide sequence: TGCGCCAGCAGACCCGCTGGGGGCGCAGACTACGAGCAGTACTTC.

The genes are TRBV12-3 or TRBV12-4 and TRBJ1-2; D not certain. The length of the CDR3 is 13 residues. V was pared by 3 bases and J by 8 bases, with 13 bases between. CDR3 amino acids: CASSLAITMGYTF. The CDR3 nucleotides are TGTGCCAGCAGTTTGGCGATTACTATGGGCTACACCTTC.

A single count supports this clone. The V and J genes are TRBV5-6 and TRBJ2-2; 7 bases are shared with TRBD1. This CDR3 is 14 amino acids long. Germline-derived CDR1 and CDR2 are SGHDT and YYEEEE. V shed 6 bases, J shed 3 bases, and the junction held 5 bases outside the gene matches. The CDR3 region has the DNA TGTGCCAGCACCAAGACAGGGTACACCGGGGAGCTGTTTTTT. Protein sequence: CASTKTGYTGELFF.

This clone has only one observation. This chain uses TRBV19 with TRBJ2-7, with no clear D. This CDR3 is 14 amino acids long. Germline V lookup: CDR1 LNHDA, CDR2 SQIVND (reference sequence). Deletions cut 1 base from V and 6 bases from J, with 13 bases between. Here the CDR3 reads CASSIVDTPGEQYF. CDR3 DNA: TGTGCCAGTAGTATAGTCGACACCCCCGGCGAGCAGTACTTC.

CDR3 DNA: TGTGCCAGCAGTTCTGAGATTAGCACAGATACGCAGTATTTT. This translates into CASSSEISTDTQYF. The chain recombines TRBV28 with TRBJ2-3; D gene uncertain. There are 14 residues in the CDR3. The ends were cut back, 4 bases at V and 0 bases at J, with 8 bases in the middle. In germline, CDR1 is MDHEN, CDR2 SYDVKM.

The rearrangement uses TRBV18 and TRBJ1-1, with D perhaps TRBD1 (6 bases). Deletions cut 3 bases from V and 5 bases from J, with 16 bases between. Looked up from germline, CDR1 is KGHSH and CDR2 is LQKENI. This CDR3 comprises 15 residues. CDR3 DNA: TGTGCCAGCTCACCGAACAGTGGAGGGGGAACTGAAGCTTTCTTT. Translated, it gives CASSPNSGGGTEAFF.

The rearrangement joins TRBV5-4 to TRBJ2-7; D ambiguous. The CDR3 length is 13 residues. The V gene's germline CDR1 is SGHNT and CDR2 YYREEE (reference sequence). The ends were cut back, 0 bases at V and 3 bases at J, with 7 bases in the middle. The CDR3, as DNA: TGTGCCAGCAGCTTGGGGCAGAACTACGAGCAGTACTTC. It is translated as CASSLGQNYEQYF.

The chain is built from TRBV6-5 and TRBJ2-3; D is uncertain. Germline V lookup: CDR1 MNHEY, CDR2 SVGAGI. The CDR3 is 11 amino acids. Trimming removed 2 bases from V and 7 bases from J, with 4 bases in between. The DNA of the CDR3 is TGTGCCAGCAGTTACGGTAATACGCAGTATTTT. It is translated as CASSYGNTQYF.

V gene TRBV7-9 combines with J gene TRBJ2-5, with 7 nucleotides matching TRBD1. The CDR3 is 15 residues long. V trimming: 5 bases; J trimming: 1 base; junction bases outside the gene matches: 7. Germline assignment: CDR1 SEHNR and CDR2 FQNEAQ (reference sequence). CDR3 sequence reads: CASSQGQNSQETQYF. CDR3 nucleotides: TGTGCCAGCAGCCAGGGACAGAATAGCCAAGAGACCCAGTACTTC.

The chain employs TRBV19 and TRBJ2-2, with TRBD2 as a possible D gene (5 bases). Germline-derived CDR1 and CDR2 are LNHDA and SQIVND (reference sequence). The V gene lost 6 bases and the J gene lost 4 bases, with 12 bases spanning the gap. The CDR3 has 14 residues. This CDR3 is CASRPGSATGELFF. CDR3 in DNA: TGTGCCAGTAGGCCGGGATCGGCCACCGGGGAGCTGTTTTTT.

V is TRBV5-1 and J is TRBJ2-7; D tentatively fits TRBD1 or TRBD2 (5 bases each). V was clipped by 6 bases and J by 2 bases, with 24 bases between them. This CDR3 has 17 residues. Germline assignment: CDR1 SGHRS and CDR2 YFSETQ. The CDR3 nucleotides are TGCGCCAGCAAGGGGAGTGTTGGGGAAAACCTTACCTACGAGCAGTACTTC. It encodes CASKGSVGENLTYEQYF.

The chain carries TRBV2 and TRBJ2-6, with no clear D. V lost 6 bases and J 0 bases, leaving 9 bases between the germline ends. The CDR3 covers 15 residues. CDR1 is SNHLY, CDR2 FYNNEI, per germline. The CDR3 nucleotides are TGTGCCAGCAGGACAACAGACTCTGGGGCCAACGTCCTGACTTTC. The encoded protein is CASRTTDSGANVLTF.